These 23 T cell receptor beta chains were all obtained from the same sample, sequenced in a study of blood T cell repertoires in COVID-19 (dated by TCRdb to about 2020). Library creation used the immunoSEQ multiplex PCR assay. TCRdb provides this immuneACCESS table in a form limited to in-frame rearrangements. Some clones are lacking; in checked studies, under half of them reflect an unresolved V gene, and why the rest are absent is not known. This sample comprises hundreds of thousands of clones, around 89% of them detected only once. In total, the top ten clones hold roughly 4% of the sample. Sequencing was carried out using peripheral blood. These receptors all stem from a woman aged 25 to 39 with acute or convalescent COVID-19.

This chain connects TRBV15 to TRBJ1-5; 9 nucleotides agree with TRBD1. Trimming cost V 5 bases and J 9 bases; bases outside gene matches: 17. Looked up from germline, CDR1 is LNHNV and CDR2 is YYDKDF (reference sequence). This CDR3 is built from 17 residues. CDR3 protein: CATSAHSGTGYRMPQHF. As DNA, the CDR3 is TGTGCCACCAGCGCCCACTCCGGGACAGGGTATCGGATGCCCCAGCATTTT.

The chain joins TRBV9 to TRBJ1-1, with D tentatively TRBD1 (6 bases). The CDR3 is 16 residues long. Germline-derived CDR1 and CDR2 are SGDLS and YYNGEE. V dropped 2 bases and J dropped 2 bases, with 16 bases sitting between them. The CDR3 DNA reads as TGTGCCAGCAGCGTTAGTCCAGGGGCCATCAACACTGAAGCTTTCTTT. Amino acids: CASSVSPGAINTEAFF.

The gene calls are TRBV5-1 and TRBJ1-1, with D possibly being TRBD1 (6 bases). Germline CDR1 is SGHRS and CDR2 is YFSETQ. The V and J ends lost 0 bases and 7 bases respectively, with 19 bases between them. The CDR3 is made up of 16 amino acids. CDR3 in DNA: TGCGCCAGCAGCTTGGAGAGGGGGACCCTTATCAATGAAGCTTTCTTT. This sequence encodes CASSLERGTLINEAFF.

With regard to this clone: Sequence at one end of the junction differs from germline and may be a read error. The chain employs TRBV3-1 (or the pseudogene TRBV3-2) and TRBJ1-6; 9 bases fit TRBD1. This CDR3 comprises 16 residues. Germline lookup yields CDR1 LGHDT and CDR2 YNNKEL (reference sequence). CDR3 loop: CASSRRTGAYNSPLHF. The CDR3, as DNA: TGTGCCAGCAGCCGGCGGACAGGGGCCTACAATTCACCCCTCCACTTT.

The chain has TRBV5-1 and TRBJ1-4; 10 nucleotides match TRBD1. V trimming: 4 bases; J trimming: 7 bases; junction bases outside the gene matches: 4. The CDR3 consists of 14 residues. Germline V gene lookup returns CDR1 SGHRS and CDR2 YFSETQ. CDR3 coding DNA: TGCGCCAGCAGCGCGACAGGGGGCGTTGAAAAACTGTTTTTT. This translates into CASSATGGVEKLFF.

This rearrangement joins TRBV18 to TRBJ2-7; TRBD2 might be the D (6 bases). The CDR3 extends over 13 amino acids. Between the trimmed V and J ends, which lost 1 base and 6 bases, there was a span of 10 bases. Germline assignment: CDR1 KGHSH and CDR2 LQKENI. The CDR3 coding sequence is TGTGCCAGCTCACCACGGAGGGCAGGCGAGCAGTACTTC. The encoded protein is CASSPRRAGEQYF.

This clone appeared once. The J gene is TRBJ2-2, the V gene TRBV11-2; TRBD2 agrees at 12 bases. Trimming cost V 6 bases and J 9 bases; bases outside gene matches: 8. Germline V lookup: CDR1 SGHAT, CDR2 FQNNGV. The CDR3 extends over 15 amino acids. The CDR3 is CASRLAGGPTRELFF. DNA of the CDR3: TGTGCCAGCAGGCTAGCGGGGGGGCCCACGAGGGAGCTGTTTTTT.

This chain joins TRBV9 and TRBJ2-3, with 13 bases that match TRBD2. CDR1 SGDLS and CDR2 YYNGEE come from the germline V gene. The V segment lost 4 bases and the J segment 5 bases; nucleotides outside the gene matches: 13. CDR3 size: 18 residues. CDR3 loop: CASSPRTSGGESGDTQYF. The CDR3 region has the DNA TGTGCCAGCAGCCCGCGGACTAGCGGGGGCGAGTCGGGAGATACGCAGTATTTT. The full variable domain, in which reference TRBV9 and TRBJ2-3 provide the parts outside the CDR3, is DSGVTQTPKHLITATGQRVTLRCSPRSGDLSVYWYQQSLDQGLQFLIQYYNGEERAKGNILERFSAQQFPDLHSELNLSSLELGDSALYFCASSPRTSGGESGDTQYFGPGTRLTVL.

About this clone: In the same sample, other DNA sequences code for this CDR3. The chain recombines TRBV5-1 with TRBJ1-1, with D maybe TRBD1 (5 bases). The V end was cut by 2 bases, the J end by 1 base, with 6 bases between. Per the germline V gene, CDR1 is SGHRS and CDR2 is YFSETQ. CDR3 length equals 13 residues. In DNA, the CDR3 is TGCGCCAGCAGCTTTACAGGGAACACTGAAGCTTTCTTT. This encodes CASSFTGNTEAFF.

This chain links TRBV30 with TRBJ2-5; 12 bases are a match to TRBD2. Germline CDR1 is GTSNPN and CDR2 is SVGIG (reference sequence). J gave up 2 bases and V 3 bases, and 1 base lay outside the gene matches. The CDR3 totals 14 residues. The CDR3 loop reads CAWRTSGGQETQYF. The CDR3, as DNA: TGTGCCTGGAGGACTAGCGGGGGTCAAGAGACCCAGTACTTC. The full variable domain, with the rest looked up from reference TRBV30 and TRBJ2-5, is SQTIHQWPATLVQPVGSPLSLECTVEGTSNPNLYWYRQAAGRGLQLLFYSVGIGQISSEVPQNLSASRPQDRQFILSSKKLLLSDSGFYLCAWRTSGGQETQYFGPGTRLLVL.

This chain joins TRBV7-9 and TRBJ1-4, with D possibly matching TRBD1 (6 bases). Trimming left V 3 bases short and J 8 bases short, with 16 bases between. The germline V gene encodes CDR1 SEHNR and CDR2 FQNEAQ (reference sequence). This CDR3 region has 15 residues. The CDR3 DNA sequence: TGTGCCAGCAGCTTCGTCGATACAGGGCTCGAAAAACTGTTTTTT. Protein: CASSFVDTGLEKLFF.

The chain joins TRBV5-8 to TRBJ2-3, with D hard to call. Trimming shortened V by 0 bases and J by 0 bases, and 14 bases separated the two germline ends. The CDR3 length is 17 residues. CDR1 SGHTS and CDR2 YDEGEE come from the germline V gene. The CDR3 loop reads CASSLGARFSSTDTQYF. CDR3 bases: TGTGCCAGCAGCTTGGGGGCTCGGTTCTCTAGCACAGATACGCAGTATTTT.

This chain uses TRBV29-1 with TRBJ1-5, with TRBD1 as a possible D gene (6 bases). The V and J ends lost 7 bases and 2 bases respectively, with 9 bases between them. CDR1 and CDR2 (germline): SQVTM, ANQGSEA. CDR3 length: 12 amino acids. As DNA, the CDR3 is TGCAGCGCACAGGGCGGCAATCAGCCCCAGCATTTT. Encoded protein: CSAQGGNQPQHF.

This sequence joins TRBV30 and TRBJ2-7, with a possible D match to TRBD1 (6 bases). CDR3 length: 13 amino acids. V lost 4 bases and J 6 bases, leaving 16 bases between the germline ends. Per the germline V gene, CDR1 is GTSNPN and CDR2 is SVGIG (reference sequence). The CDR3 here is CAWNRQAWSEQYF. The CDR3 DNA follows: TGTGCCTGGAATCGACAGGCATGGTCCGAGCAGTACTTC.

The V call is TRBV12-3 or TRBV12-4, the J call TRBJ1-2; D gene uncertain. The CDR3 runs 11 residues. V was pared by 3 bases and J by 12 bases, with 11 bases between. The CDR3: CASSFAGIDTF. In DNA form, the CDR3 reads TGTGCCAGCAGTTTTGCAGGTATAGACACCTTC.

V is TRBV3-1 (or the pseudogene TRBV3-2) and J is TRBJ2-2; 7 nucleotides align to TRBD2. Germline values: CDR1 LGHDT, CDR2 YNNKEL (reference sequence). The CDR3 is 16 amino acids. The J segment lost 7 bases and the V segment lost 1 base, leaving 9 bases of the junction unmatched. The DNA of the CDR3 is TGTGCCAGCAGCCAAGTCCGGGGCGGGGGTAGCGGGGAGCTGTTTTTT. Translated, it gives CASSQVRGGGSGELFF.

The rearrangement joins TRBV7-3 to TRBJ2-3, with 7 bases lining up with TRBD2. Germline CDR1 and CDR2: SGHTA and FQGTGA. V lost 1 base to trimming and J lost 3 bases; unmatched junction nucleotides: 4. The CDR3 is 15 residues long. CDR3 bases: TGTGCCAGCAGCTTAATTGGGGGAGGGACAGATACGCAGTATTTT. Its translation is CASSLIGGGTDTQYF.

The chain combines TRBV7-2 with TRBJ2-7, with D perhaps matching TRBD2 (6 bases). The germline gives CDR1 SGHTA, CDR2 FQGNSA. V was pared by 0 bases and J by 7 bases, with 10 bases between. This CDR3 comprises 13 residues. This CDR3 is CASSLAGLAEQYF. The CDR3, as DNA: TGTGCCAGCAGCTTAGCGGGACTGGCTGAGCAGTACTTC. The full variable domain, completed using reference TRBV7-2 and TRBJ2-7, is GAGVSQSPSNKVTEKGKDVELRCDPISGHTALYWYRQSLGQGLEFLIYFQGNSAPDKSGLPSDRFSAERTGGSVSTLTIQRTQQEDSAVYLCASSLAGLAEQYFGPGTRLTVT.

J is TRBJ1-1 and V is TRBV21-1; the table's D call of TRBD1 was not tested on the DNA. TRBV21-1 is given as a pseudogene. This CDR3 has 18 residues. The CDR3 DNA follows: TGTGCCAGCAGCAAGGGTTACGGGACAGGTCTCATGAACACTGAAGCTTTCTTT. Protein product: CASSKGYGTGLMNTEAFF.

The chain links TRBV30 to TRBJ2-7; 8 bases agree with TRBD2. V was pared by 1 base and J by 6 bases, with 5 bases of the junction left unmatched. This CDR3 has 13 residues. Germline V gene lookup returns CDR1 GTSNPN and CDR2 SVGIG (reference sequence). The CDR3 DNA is TGTGCCTGGAGTGGACAGCGGGGGACCGAGCAGTACTTC. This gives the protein CAWSGQRGTEQYF.

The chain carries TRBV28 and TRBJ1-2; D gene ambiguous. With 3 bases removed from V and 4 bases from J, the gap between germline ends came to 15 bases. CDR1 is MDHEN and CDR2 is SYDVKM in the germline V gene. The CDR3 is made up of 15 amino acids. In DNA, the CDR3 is TGTGCCAGCAGTTTTTCCCCGCCCGAACTCTATGGCTACACCTTC. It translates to CASSFSPPELYGYTF.

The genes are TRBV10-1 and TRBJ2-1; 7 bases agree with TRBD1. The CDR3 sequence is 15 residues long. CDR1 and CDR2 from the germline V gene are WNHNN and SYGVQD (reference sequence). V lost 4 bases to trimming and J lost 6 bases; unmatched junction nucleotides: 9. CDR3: CASSAGKGAVNEQFF. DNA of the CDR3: TGCGCCAGCAGTGCCGGGAAGGGGGCAGTCAATGAGCAGTTCTTC.

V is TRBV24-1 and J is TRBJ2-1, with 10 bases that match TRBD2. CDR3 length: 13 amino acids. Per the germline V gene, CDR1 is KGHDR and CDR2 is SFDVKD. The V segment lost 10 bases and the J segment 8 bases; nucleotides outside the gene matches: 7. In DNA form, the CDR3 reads TGTGCCACAACCGATAGCGGGGGGTATGAGCAGTTCTTC. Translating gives CATTDSGGYEQFF.